This note documents a single T cell receptor (beta chain) sequence. Its antigen is not known. CDR1 SEHNR and CDR2 FQNEAQ come from the germline V gene (reference sequence). The CDR3 covers 15 residues. Trimming stripped 4 bases from V and 4 bases from J, with 14 bases between. This sample stems from a study of T cell responses to AZD1222 COVID-19 vaccine. Findings and limits, study-wide: Spike-specific TCRs gained breadth and depth after people received two AZD1222 doses. Regions 160-218 and 743-854 held dominance among vaccine-associated CD4 TCRs, which spanned spike.

Profiled with immunoSEQ multiplex PCR; TCRdb holds only in-frame clones, not every one. Here the sample spans roughly 200,000 clones, 80% to 95% being singletons. Pooled in the analysis were second doses at about 4 or about 12 weeks. The sequences come from peripheral blood, collected 28 days after the second AZD1222 dose. This chain joins TRBV7-9 and TRBJ2-4; possibly TRBD1 or TRBD2 for D (5 bases each). The sequence derives from an adult who received the AZD1222 COVID-19 vaccine. CDR3 sequence reads: CASSSDDRGKNIQYF. Written as DNA, the CDR3 is TGTGCCAGCAGCTCGGACGACAGAGGGAAAAACATTCAGTACTTC.